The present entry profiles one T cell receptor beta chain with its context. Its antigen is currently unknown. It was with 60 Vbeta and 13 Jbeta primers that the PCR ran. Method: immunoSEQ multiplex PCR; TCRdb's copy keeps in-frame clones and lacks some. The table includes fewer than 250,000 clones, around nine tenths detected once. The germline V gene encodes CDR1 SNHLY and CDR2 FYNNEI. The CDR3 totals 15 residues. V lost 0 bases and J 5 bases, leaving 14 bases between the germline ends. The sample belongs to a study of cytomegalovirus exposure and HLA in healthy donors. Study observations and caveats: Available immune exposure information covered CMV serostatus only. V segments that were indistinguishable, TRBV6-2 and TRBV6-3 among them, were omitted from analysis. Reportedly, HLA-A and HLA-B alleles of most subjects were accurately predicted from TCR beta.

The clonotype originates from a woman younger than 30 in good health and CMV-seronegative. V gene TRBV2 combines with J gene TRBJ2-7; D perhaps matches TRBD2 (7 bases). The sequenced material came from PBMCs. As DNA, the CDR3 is TGTGCCAGCAGTGAAGCGACGCGGGGGCTCAACGAGCAGTACTTC. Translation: CASSEATRGLNEQYF. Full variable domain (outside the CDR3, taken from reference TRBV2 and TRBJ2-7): EPEVTQTPSHQVTQMGQEVILRCVPISNHLYFYWYRQILGQKVEFLVSFYNNEISEKSEIFDDQFSVERPDGSNFTLKIRSTKLEDSAMYFCASSEATRGLNEQYFGPGTRLTVT.